This entry is about one T cell receptor beta chain. Its antigen is currently unknown. These data are taken from a study of chemoradiotherapy in HPV16-positive cancers. Whole-study results and caveats: Non-HPV-specific T cells did not expand in tumors during treatment, whereas candidate HPV-specific clones and E7-related motifs did. In HPV16-positive patients, HPV-responsive T-cell expansion tracked better recurrence-free survival.

This table comes from immunoSEQ multiplex PCR, and its TCRdb copy is limited to in-frame clones, with some not included. Among 25,000 to 35,000 clones listed, approximately 84% were seen once. The length of the CDR3 is 12 residues. V was trimmed by 7 bases and J by 1 base, leaving 4 bases between them. Germline lookup yields CDR1 WNHNN and CDR2 SYGVQD (reference sequence). Sequenced material: blood, taken from a patient who underwent chemoradiotherapy. The clonotype originates from a human donor with HPV-associated anogenital cancer. J is TRBJ2-2 and V is TRBV10-1; D unclear. CDR3 nucleotides: TGCGCCAGCAAGGGGAACACCGGGGAGCTGTTTTTT. Its protein is CASKGNTGELFF.